This TCR beta chain was sequenced for a study of response to subunit inactivated influenza vaccine. This clonotype has just a few counts. Antigen unknown. The CDR3 sequence is 16 residues long. The germline V gene has CDR1 MGHRA and CDR2 YSYEKL. The ends lost 0 bases at V and 3 bases at J; junction bases unmatched: 4. TCRdb re-analysed the RT-PCR reads in MiXCR, keeping a single row per CDR3 protein. In the table there are 550,000 to 600,000 distinct CDR3 sequences, 10% to 15% of which are singletons. Broader study findings: That few new T cells are recruited by each seasonal influenza vaccination was the authors' suggestion.

The specimen comprised PBMCs from blood, sampled on the day of vaccination. The chain has TRBV4-1 and TRBJ2-2, with TRBD2 matching 7 bases. The receptor's source is a man between 45 and 60 years old who received an inactivated influenza vaccine. CDR3 sequence: CASSQESRGDTGELFF. The CDR3 coding sequence is TGCGCCAGCAGCCAAGAGTCTCGGGGGGACACCGGGGAGCTGTTTTTT.